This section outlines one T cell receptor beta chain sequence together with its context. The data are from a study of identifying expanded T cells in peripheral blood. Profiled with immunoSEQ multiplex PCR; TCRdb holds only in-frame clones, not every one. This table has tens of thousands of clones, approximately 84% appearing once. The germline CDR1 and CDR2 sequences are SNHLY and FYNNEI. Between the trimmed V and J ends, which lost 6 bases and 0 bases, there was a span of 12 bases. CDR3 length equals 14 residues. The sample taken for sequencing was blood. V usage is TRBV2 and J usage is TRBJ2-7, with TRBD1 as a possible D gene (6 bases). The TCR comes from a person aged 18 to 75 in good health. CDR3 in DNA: TGTGCCAGCAGATGGACAGATGGCTCCTACGAGCAGTACTTC. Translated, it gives CASRWTDGSYEQYF.